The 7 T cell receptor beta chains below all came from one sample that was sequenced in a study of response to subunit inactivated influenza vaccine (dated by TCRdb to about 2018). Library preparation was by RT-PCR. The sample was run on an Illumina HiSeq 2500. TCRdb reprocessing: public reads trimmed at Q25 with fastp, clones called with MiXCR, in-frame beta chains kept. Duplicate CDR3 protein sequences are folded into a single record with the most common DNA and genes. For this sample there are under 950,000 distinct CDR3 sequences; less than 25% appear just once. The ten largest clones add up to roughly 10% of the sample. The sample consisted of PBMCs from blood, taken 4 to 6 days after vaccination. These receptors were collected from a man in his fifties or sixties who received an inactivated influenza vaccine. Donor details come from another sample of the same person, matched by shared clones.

The CDR3 DNA reads as TGCAGTGCTAGAGTCTACGAGCAGTACTTC. This translates into CSARVYEQYF. The chain recombines TRBV20-1 with TRBJ2-7; no clear D. The CDR3 runs to 10 residues. Germline assignment: CDR1 DFQATT and CDR2 SNEGSKA (reference sequence). The V gene lost 1 base and the J gene lost 3 bases, with 1 base spanning the gap.

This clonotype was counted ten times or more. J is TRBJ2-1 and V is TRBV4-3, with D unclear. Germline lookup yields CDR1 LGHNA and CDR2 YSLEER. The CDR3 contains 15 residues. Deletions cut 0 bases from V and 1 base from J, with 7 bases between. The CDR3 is CASSQEGSSYNEQFF. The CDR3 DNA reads TGCGCCAGCAGCCAAGAGGGTTCGTCCTACAATGAGCAGTTCTTC.

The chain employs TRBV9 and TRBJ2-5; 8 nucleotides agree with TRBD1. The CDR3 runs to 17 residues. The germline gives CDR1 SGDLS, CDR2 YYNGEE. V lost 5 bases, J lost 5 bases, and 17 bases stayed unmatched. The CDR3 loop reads CASSSGVPGTGGETQYF. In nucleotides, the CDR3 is TGTGCCAGCAGTTCCGGAGTTCCTGGTACAGGGGGGGAGACCCAGTACTTC.

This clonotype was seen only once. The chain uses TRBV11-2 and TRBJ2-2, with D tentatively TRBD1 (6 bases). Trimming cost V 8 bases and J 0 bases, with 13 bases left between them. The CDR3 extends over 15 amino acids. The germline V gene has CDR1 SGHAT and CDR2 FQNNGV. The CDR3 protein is CASYVGTSNTGELFF. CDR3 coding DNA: TGTGCCAGCTACGTTGGGACATCGAACACCGGGGAGCTGTTTTTT.

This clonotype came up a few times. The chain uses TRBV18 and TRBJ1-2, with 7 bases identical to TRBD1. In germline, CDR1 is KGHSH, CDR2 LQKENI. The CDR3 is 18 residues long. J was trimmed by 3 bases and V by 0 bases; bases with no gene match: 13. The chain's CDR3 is CASSPPVQGGAEDYGYTF. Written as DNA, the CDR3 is TGTGCCAGCTCACCACCGGTTCAGGGGGGGGCTGAAGACTATGGCTACACCTTC.

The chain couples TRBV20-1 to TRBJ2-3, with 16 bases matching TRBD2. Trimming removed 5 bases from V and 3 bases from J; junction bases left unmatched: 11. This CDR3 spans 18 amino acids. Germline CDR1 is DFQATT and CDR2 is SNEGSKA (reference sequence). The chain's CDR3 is CSAQPGLAGGRITDTQYF. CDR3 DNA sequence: TGCAGTGCTCAACCGGGACTAGCGGGGGGGCGTATAACAGATACGCAGTATTTT.

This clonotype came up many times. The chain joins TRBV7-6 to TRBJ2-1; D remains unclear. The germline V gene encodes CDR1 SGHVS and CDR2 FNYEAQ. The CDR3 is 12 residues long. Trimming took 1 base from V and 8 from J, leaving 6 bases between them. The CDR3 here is CASSLGADEQFF. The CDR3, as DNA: TGTGCCAGCAGCTTAGGGGCGGATGAGCAGTTCTTC. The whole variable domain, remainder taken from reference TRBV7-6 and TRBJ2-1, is GAGVSQSPRYKVTKRGQDVALRCDPISGHVSLYWYRQALGQGPEFLTYFNYEAQQDKSGLPNDRFSAERPEGSISTLTIQRTEQRDSAMYRCASSLGADEQFFGPGTRLTVL.